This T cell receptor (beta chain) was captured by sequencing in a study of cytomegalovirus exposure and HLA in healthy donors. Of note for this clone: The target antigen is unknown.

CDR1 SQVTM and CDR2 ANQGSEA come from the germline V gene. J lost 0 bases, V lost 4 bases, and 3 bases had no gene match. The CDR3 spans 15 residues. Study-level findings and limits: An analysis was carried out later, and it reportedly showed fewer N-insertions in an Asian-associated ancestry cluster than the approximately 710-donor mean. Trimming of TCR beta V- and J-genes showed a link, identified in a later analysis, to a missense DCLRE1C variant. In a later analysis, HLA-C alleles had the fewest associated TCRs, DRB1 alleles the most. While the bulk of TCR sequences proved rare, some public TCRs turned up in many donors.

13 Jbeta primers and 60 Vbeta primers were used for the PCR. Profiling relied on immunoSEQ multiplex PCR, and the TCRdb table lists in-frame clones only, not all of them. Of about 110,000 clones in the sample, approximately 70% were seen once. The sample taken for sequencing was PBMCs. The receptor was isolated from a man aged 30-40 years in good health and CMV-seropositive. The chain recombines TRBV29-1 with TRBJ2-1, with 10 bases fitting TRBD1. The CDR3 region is CSVGQGAVSYNEQFF. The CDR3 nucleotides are TGCAGCGTTGGACAGGGGGCTGTCTCCTACAATGAGCAGTTCTTC.